This T cell receptor beta chain appears in the sequencing data of a study of T cells in Graves' hyperthyroidism and ophthalmopathy (dated by TCRdb to the late 2010s). As for the study more broadly: Peripheral blood was collected at initial diagnosis, before any treatment. To identify distinguishing TCR V-J signatures, a discovery cohort of roughly 100 patients was used, comprising approximately 40 with Graves' ophthalmopathy and 57 with stable Graves' hyperthyroidism. Whether ophthalmopathy could be predicted prospectively was tested in an independent validation cohort made up of roughly 19 hyperthyroidism patients plus 17 patients who later progressed to ophthalmopathy. The 90 to 100 discovery patients were randomly divided into training and test sets at a 7:3 ratio. In roughly six Graves' hyperthyroidism patients, the study also compared T-cell repertoires from thyroid tissue with T-cell repertoires from blood. Following sampling, methimazole starting at 30 mg daily was given to hyperthyroidism patients, and high-dose intravenous methylprednisolone was given to ophthalmopathy patients. According to the paper, TCR Vbeta CDR3 sequencing was carried out on some 140 peripheral blood samples, which came from around 43 ophthalmopathy, 80 or so hyperthyroidism and roughly 17 progressor patients.

TCR beta CDR3 regions were amplified from RNA transcripts. A first-round RT-PCR of the TCR CDR3 used the HTBI primer set with the Qiagen OneStep RT-PCR kit. Libraries were constructed in a second round of multiplex PCR, after which size selection and purification were carried out. Sequencing of the libraries was done on an Illumina HiSeq2000 using paired-end 100 bp reads. The source study handled its data this way. SOAPnuke was used to process the raw data, throwing out any read that contained adapters or uncalled bases, had a mean Phred below 15, or lacked an exact constant-primer or identifier match. High-quality paired reads were merged using COPE v1.2.5, and each unique nucleotide sequence was defined as a clonotype. Clonotypes were aligned to IMGT TRBV, TRBD and TRBJ reference segments using MiTCR v1.1. The analysis included only V-J combinations with a frequency above 0.0001, which together covered around 99% of the repertoires. The TCS score was defined as the ratio of F50 (clonal expansion) to E x V (chaos), calculated using BLOSUM62-based TCRdist between CDR3 peptides within each V-J. Welch's t-statistics and random forest reduced 500 to 550 V-J features to about 13, which were used in a naive Bayes classifier (R e1071). TCRdb's own reprocessing of the public reads used fastp at Q25 and MiXCR and kept productive beta chains. Under each unique CDR3 protein, matching rows form one entry showing the most common genes and DNA. These V and J calls originate from TCRdb's pipeline instead of the authors' own analysis. Counted in this sample were about 640,000 distinct CDR3 sequences; roughly 20% of them appeared once. Jointly, the top ten make up about 34% of the sample.

The germline V end is reduced by 0 bases and the J end by 7 bases; junction bases left unmatched: 6. CDR1 and CDR2, per the germline V gene, are MNHEY and SVGAGI. The CDR3 sequence holds 15 residues, the cysteine and phenylalanine included. Only the CDR3 region is kept as DNA, spanning 45 bases read in frame from base 1. General study outcomes and caveats: Blood samples also contained most of the expanded thyroid clonotypes (frequency above 0.001), which suggests that blood repertoires may reflect thyroid immune responses. During validation, the model predicted progression to ophthalmopathy a median of approximately six months ahead of onset, with roughly 65% sensitivity and roughly 72% specificity. Sample size was not statistically predetermined, and blinding of investigators to group allocation was not performed. A 13 V-J signature model separated ophthalmopathy from stable hyperthyroidism, with about 90% sensitivity and 81.08% specificity in cross-validation and 80%/75% in testing.

This clonotype was counted between two and nine times. Its binding antigen is unknown. One base away there is no much larger clone; base qualities are not given. Ophthalmopathy patients had moderately to severely active disease, Clinical Activity Score of at least 3, NOSPECS grade of at least 4, and duration under 3 months. The study excluded patients with uncontrolled infections, other autoimmune diseases, pregnancy or lactation. Diagnoses were established on the basis of clinical symptoms, serum thyroxine and TRAb, thyroid ultrasound, and orbital computed tomography. PBMCs were separated from roughly 9.3 ml of fresh peripheral blood using Ficoll-Paque density gradient centrifugation. Total RNA was extracted with Trizol reagent, and quality was checked on an Agilent 2100 Bioanalyzer.

The receptor was isolated from a man younger than 40 with Graves' ophthalmopathy. Recombination connected TRBV6-5 to TRBJ2-1; 7 nucleotides in the junction match TRBD2. Sequences were obtained from blood. The CDR3 sequence is CASSYSGGMENEQFF. DNA sequence: TGTGCCAGCAGTTACTCGGGAGGGATGGAGAATGAGCAGTTCTTC.